The present TCR beta chain was sequenced within a study of blood T cell repertoires in COVID-19. Across the whole study: The analysed material was cDNA or gDNA that came from T cells, B-cell-depleted T cells, or PBMCs.

In the original workflow: Nucleated cell counts were estimated from reference gene primer amplification. This table comes from immunoSEQ multiplex PCR, and its TCRdb copy is limited to in-frame clones, with some not included. Clonal size and the V and J genes are those of that table, whereas D and trimming came from the DNA. Here the sample spans around 370,000 clones, about 90% being singletons. V trimming: 4 bases; J trimming: 0 bases; junction bases outside the gene matches: 2. Germline loops: CDR1 SGHNT, CDR2 YYREEE (reference sequence). This CDR3 comprises 16 residues. The chain carries TRBV5-4 and TRBJ2-3, with 13 bases aligning to TRBD2. The sequenced sample consisted of peripheral blood. The clonotype originates from a woman younger than 35 who had recovered from COVID-19. CDR3 residues: CASSRTSGRSTDTQYF. DNA of the CDR3: TGTGCCAGCAGCCGGACTAGCGGGAGAAGCACAGATACGCAGTATTTT.